This T cell receptor (beta chain) is drawn from a study of blood T cell repertoires in COVID-19. Study details: Material from acute and convalescent COVID-19 was sourced from the United States, Italy and Spain. PBMCs, B-cell-depleted T cells, or T cells were the source of the cDNA or gDNA that made up the material.

CDR3 length: 16 amino acids. J lost 1 base, V lost 3 bases, and 7 bases had no gene match. Germline V lookup: CDR1 KGHDR, CDR2 SFDVKD. In the study's own analysis: Nucleated cell counts were estimated from reference gene primer amplification. The data were produced by immunoSEQ multiplex PCR, yet TCRdb's version contains in-frame clones alone and is incomplete. V and J calls and clone size are copied from that table; D and trimming were computed from the DNA. The repertoire holds roughly 60,000 clones, with more than 70% as singletons. This clone was detected once. The sample comprised peripheral blood. The receptor comes from a man in his 60s with COVID-19, enrolled during active disease. V gene TRBV24-1 combines with J gene TRBJ1-1; 7 nucleotides align to TRBD1. The CDR3 nucleotides read TGTGCCACCAGTGATATTTGGCCAGGGGGGAACACTGAAGCTTTCTTT. This translates into CATSDIWPGGNTEAFF.